What follows are 24 T cell receptor beta chains derived from one specimen sequenced in a study of T cells in Graves' hyperthyroidism and ophthalmopathy. What was amplified from RNA transcripts were TCR beta CDR3 regions. In the first-round RT-PCR of the TCR CDR3, the HTBI primer set was used. TCRdb re-derived calls from the multiplex PCR reads in MiXCR, one entry per CDR3 protein. The table lists 300,000 to 450,000 distinct CDR3 sequences, roughly 20% of them singletons. The sample taken for sequencing was blood. These receptors originate from a man between 18 and 35 years old with Graves' ophthalmopathy.

This clonotype was seen repeatedly, ten times or more. V gene TRBV3-1 combines with J gene TRBJ2-4, with D possibly matching TRBD2 (6 bases). CDR1 and CDR2 (germline): LGHDT, YNNKEL (reference sequence). CDR3 length: 15 residues. V lost 0 bases and J lost 5, with 11 bases in between. The CDR3 spells CASSQDGRRENIQYF. The CDR3 DNA reads as TGTGCCAGCAGCCAAGACGGACGGAGGGAAAACATTCAGTACTTC.

This clonotype was seen many times. J is TRBJ1-2 and V is TRBV7-8; 9 bases align to TRBD1. The CDR3 covers 14 residues. Germline CDR1 reads SGHVS; CDR2 reads FQNEAQ. V was pared by 4 bases and J by 8 bases, with 8 bases of the junction left unmatched. CDR3 residues: CASSSDRGFTGYTF. CDR3 nucleotides: TGTGCCAGCAGCTCGGACAGGGGCTTCACCGGCTACACCTTC.

This clonotype was detected only a few times. A much larger clonotype is one base distant, so this may be a read error. The chain has TRBV11-3 and TRBJ2-1; D remains unclear. The length of the CDR3 is 11 residues. Looked up from germline, CDR1 is SGHNT and CDR2 is YENEEA. The CDR3 here is CANSLNNEQFF. CDR3 nucleotides: TGTGCCAACAGCTTGAACAATGAGCAGTTCTTC.

This clonotype was observed once. A read error is possible here, since a much larger clone lies one base away. This chain connects TRBV20-1 to TRBJ2-3; D is ambiguous. V was shortened by 3 bases and J by 6 bases, with 19 bases between the two germline ends. The CDR3 is made up of 15 amino acids. Germline lookup yields CDR1 DFQATT and CDR2 SNEGSKA (reference sequence). The CDR3 protein is CSARPDGGLWDTQYF. The CDR3, as DNA: TGCAGTGCTAGGCCCGACGGTGGGTTATGGGATACGCAGTATTTT.

The gene calls are TRBV7-3 and TRBJ1-2, with D perhaps matching TRBD1 (6 bases). V gave up 3 bases and J gave up 6 bases, with 20 bases separating them. Germline values: CDR1 SGHTA, CDR2 FQGTGA. CDR3 length: 16 residues. The CDR3 reads CASSFVAGAGRDGYTF. DNA of the CDR3: TGTGCCAGCAGCTTTGTAGCAGGGGCCGGTAGAGATGGCTACACCTTC. The whole variable domain, remainder taken from reference TRBV7-3 and TRBJ1-2, is GAGVSQTPSNKVTEKGKYVELRCDPISGHTALYWYRQSLGQGPEFLIYFQGTGAADDSGLPNDRFFAVRPEGSVSTLKIQRTERGDSAVYLCASSFVAGAGRDGYTFGSGTRLTVV.

This clonotype has a count of ten or more. This chain connects TRBV11-2 to TRBJ2-7; 7 nucleotides agree with TRBD2. Trimming took 2 bases from V and 2 from J; bases not matched to a gene: 9. Germline CDR1 SGHAT, CDR2 FQNNGV. The CDR3 extends over 16 amino acids. The CDR3 coding sequence is TGTGCCAGCAGCTTACCCACTAGCGTCGAAGCCTACGAGCAGTACTTC. Its translation is CASSLPTSVEAYEQYF. The full variable domain, with the rest looked up from reference TRBV11-2 and TRBJ2-7, is EAGVAQSPRYKIIEKRQSVAFWCNPISGHATLYWYQQILGQGPKLLIQFQNNGVVDDSQLPKDRFSAERLKGVDSTLKIQPAKLEDSAVYLCASSLPTSVEAYEQYFGPGTRLTVT.

This clonotype was detected many times. This rearrangement joins TRBV12-3 or TRBV12-4 to TRBJ1-1; TRBD1 agrees at 7 bases. Trimming at V came to 4 bases and at J to 2 bases, leaving 1 base not matched to a gene. The CDR3 spans 13 residues. This CDR3 is CASSYRGNTEAFF. The CDR3 DNA sequence: TGTGCCAGCAGTTACAGGGGTAACACTGAAGCTTTCTTT.

This clonotype has at least ten counts. The CDR3 sequence: CASTTAGFYEQYF. Written as DNA, the CDR3 is TGTGCCAGCACCACGGCAGGCTTCTACGAGCAGTACTTC. This chain joins TRBV28 and TRBJ2-7, with no clear D. Trimming took 7 bases from V and 3 from J, leaving 13 bases between them. CDR3 length equals 13 residues. Germline CDR1 and CDR2: MDHEN and SYDVKM.

In regard to this clonotype: Mismatch with germline at one junction end may stem from a read error. The gene calls are TRBV28 and TRBJ2-5; a weak D match, TRBD1 (5 bases). The CDR3 has 13 amino acids. Per germline, CDR1 MDHEN and CDR2 SYDVKM. CDR3 DNA sequence: TGTGCCAGCAGTCCCGGTCCTCAAGAGACCCAGGGCTTC. Protein sequence: CASSPGPQETQGF.

The chain links TRBV28 to TRBJ2-7; 7 bases fit TRBD1. Germline CDR1 and CDR2: MDHEN and SYDVKM. The CDR3 extends over 18 amino acids. Trimming at V came to 5 bases and at J to 2 bases, leaving 18 bases not matched to a gene. The CDR3 DNA reads as TGTGCCAGCAGTCCTACCTTGACTGGGACAGTATTCCCCTACGAGCAGTACTTC. Encoded protein: CASSPTLTGTVFPYEQYF.

This clonotype was observed at least ten times. The chain has TRBV6-1 and TRBJ2-2; a possible D gene is TRBD1 (6 bases). This CDR3 has 13 residues. The V gene lost 5 bases and the J gene lost 4 bases, with 8 bases spanning the gap. CDR1 and CDR2 from the germline V gene are MNHNS and SASEGT. The CDR3 DNA sequence: TGTGCCAGCAGTCGACAGGCCACCGGGGAGCTGTTTTTT. Its protein is CASSRQATGELFF.

This clonotype showed up many times. The CDR3 here is CASSQVDLSHNEQFF. The CDR3 DNA reads as TGTGCCAGCAGCCAAGTGGACTTATCGCACAATGAGCAGTTCTTC. The chain carries TRBV3-1 and TRBJ2-1, with a weak D call TRBD2 (5 bases). V lost 1 base and J 5 bases, leaving 12 bases between the germline ends. The CDR3 sequence is 15 residues long. Germline assignment: CDR1 LGHDT and CDR2 YNNKEL (reference sequence).

The CDR3 DNA sequence: TGCGCCAGCAGCTCGTCGGGACAGGGGGCAGATACGCAGTATTTT. This codes for CASSSSGQGADTQYF. This chain links TRBV5-1 with TRBJ2-3, with 11 positions matching TRBD1. Germline V CDR1 and CDR2: SGHRS, YFSETQ. After removal of 3 bases from V and 4 bases from J, the junction contained 4 bases not matched to a gene. The length of the CDR3 is 15 residues.

The genes are TRBV14 and TRBJ2-5; 8 bases are shared with TRBD2. With V trimmed by 3 bases and J by 1 base, 7 bases remained unmatched. Germline CDR1 reads SGHDN; CDR2 reads FVKESK. The CDR3 consists of 16 residues. The CDR3 coding sequence is TGTGCCAGCAGCCAGGGGGAGCGGGGGCCCCAAGAGACCCAGTACTTC. Translating it yields CASSQGERGPQETQYF.

In this sample, this clonotype turned up many times. V gene TRBV6-1 combines with J gene TRBJ2-7; the match to TRBD2 covers 8 bases. With V trimmed by 8 bases and J by 6 bases, 3 bases remained unmatched. CDR1 and CDR2 from the germline V gene are MNHNS and SASEGT. This CDR3 spans 11 amino acids. The CDR3 here is CASGGGSEQYF. The CDR3, as DNA: TGTGCCAGCGGCGGGGGGAGCGAGCAGTACTTC.

V is TRBV19 and J is TRBJ1-5; D is possibly TRBD1 (5 bases). The CDR3 sequence is 15 residues long. Germline loops: CDR1 LNHDA, CDR2 SQIVND (reference sequence). V was clipped by 5 bases and J by 5 bases, with 16 bases between them. The CDR3 DNA is TGTGCCAGTAGTCCGCTCCAGGGCCTCGATCAGCCCCAGCATTTT. Residues: CASSPLQGLDQPQHF.

The chain joins TRBV27 to TRBJ1-2; the D is unclear. V dropped 5 bases and J dropped 7 bases, with 17 bases sitting between them. This CDR3 spans 14 amino acids. Germline CDR1 and CDR2: MNHEY and SMNVEV (reference sequence). Here the CDR3 reads CASSPRTSGVGYTF. In DNA form, the CDR3 reads TGTGCCAGCAGTCCGCGGACCTCCGGGGTTGGCTACACCTTC.

The genes are TRBV15 and TRBJ1-1, with 9 bases matching TRBD1. The germline CDR1 and CDR2 sequences are LNHNV and YYDKDF (reference sequence). The CDR3 is 15 amino acids. V was clipped by 3 bases and J by 6 bases; unmatched bases: 8. The DNA of the CDR3 is TGTGCCACCAGCAGGGACAGGGGAGAATGGTCTGAAGCTTTCTTT. Translation: CATSRDRGEWSEAFF. The full variable domain, with the rest looked up from reference TRBV15 and TRBJ1-1, is DAMVIQNPRYQVTQFGKPVTLSCSQTLNHNVMYWYQQKSSQAPKLLFHYYDKDFNNEADTPDNFQSRRPNTSFCFLDIRSPGLGDTAMYLCATSRDRGEWSEAFFGQGTRLTVV.

This chain connects TRBV3-1 to TRBJ2-2; weak D call: TRBD1 (5 bases). Germline assignment: CDR1 LGHDT and CDR2 YNNKEL (reference sequence). Trimming stripped 1 base from V and 4 bases from J, with 10 bases between. This CDR3 is built from 15 residues. CDR3 DNA sequence: TGTGCCAGCAGCCAAGTACAGGCTACCACCGGGGAGCTGTTTTTT. Amino acid sequence: CASSQVQATTGELFF.

This clonotype was observed at least ten times. V and J are TRBV27 and TRBJ1-5; no clear D. Germline V gives CDR1 MNHEY, CDR2 SMNVEV (reference sequence). The ends were cut back, 6 bases at V and 7 bases at J, with 13 bases in the middle. This CDR3 contains 13 residues. For the CDR3, the DNA is TGTGCCAGCAGCCCTGGTTCTCTCCAGCCCCAGCATTTT. It encodes CASSPGSLQPQHF.

The chain combines TRBV9 with TRBJ2-5; D possibly matches TRBD1 or TRBD2 (7 bases each). Germline CDR1 and CDR2: SGDLS and YYNGEE. Trimming cost V 4 bases and J 2 bases, with 18 bases left between them. The CDR3 is 16 residues long. The CDR3 protein is CASSHFRGGGQETQYF. The CDR3 DNA sequence: TGTGCCAGCAGCCACTTCAGGGGGGGGGGGCAAGAGACCCAGTACTTC.

The sample holds a few counts of this clonotype. The chain recombines TRBV29-1 with TRBJ2-2, with D perhaps matching TRBD1 (5 bases). This CDR3 spans 12 amino acids. V was clipped by 6 bases and J by 3 bases, with 8 bases between them. Looked up from germline, CDR1 is SQVTM and CDR2 is ANQGSEA. CDR3 residues: CSVAGYTGELFF. For the CDR3, the DNA is TGCAGCGTGGCAGGGTACACCGGGGAGCTGTTTTTT.

Notes on this clonotype: The junction shows a germline mismatch at one end, possibly a read error. The V and J genes are TRBV6-2 or TRBV6-3 and TRBJ2-7, with TRBD1 as a possible D gene (5 bases). Germline CDR1 reads MNHEY; CDR2 reads SVGEGT. CDR3 length equals 15 residues. In DNA, the CDR3 is TGTGTCAGCAGTGGTGGTGCAGGGCAATCCTACGAGCAGTACTTC. Its translation: CVSSGGAGQSYEQYF.

Comment on this clonotype: A much larger clone lies one base from this, so it may be a read error. The V gene is TRBV7-9, the J gene TRBJ2-1, with TRBD2 matching 8 bases. V was pared by 4 bases and J by 9 bases, with 11 bases of the junction left unmatched. CDR1 is SEHNR and CDR2 is FQNEAQ in the germline V gene (reference sequence). The CDR3 totals 15 residues. CDR3 sequence (DNA): TGTGCCAGCAGCTCTCCGGGGGGGTCCGGAGGTGAGCAGTTCTTC. This encodes CASSSPGGSGGEQFF.